Sequencing of this T cell receptor beta chain was carried out in a study of vaccination and CD4 T cells after COVID-19. Study details: As a positive control, some control cultures were given a CEFX pool, while others were given an HIV-1 Nef pool or no peptide.

Treatment here: approximately 11-day PBMC culture with coronavirus spike peptide pools or control peptides (ViraFEST assay). TCR sequencing followed the expansion of antigen-specific T cells with peptide pools in ViraFEST. Each well held 2 million or so PBMCs in IL-2 (around 9.7 IU/ml) medium with about 9.6 ug/ml peptide pools. Sequencing of cultured CD4+ T cell DNA used the Oncomine TCR Beta short-read assay. MiXCR, applied by TCRdb to the PCR reads, yields one record per CDR3 protein. The profile shows 11,000 or so distinct CDR3 sequences, 44% of them singletons. To note about this clonotype: Its antigen is undetermined.

This CDR3 spans 15 amino acids. Germline V gene lookup returns CDR1 SGHAT and CDR2 FQDESV (reference sequence). V was clipped by 0 bases and J by 6 bases; unmatched bases: 7. This chain links TRBV11-1 with TRBJ2-5, with 7 bases lining up with TRBD2. Source material: CD4+ T cells from blood, cultured in vitro. The clonotype originates from a human donor who had recovered from COVID-19. This chain's CDR3 is CASSLAGGNAKTQYF. For the CDR3, the DNA is TGTGCCAGCAGCTTAGCGGGGGGGAACGCCAAGACCCAGTACTTC.